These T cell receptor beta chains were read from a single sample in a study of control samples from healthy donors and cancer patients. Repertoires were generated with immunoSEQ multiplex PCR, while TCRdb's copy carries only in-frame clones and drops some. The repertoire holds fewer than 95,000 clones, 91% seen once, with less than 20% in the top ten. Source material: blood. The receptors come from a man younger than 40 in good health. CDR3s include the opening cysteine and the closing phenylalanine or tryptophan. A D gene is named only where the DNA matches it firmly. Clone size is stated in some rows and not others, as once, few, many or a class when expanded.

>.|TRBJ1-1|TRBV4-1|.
CASSRTSLNTEAFF
TGCGCCAGCAGCCGCACGTCGCTGAACACTGAAGCTTTCTTT
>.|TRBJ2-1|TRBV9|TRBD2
CASSVVGGEQFF
TGTGCCAGCAGCGTAGTCGGGGGGGAGCAGTTCTTC
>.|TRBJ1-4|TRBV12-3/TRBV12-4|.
CASRLGAGDKLFF
TGTGCCAGCAGATTAGGGGCAGGAGATAAACTGTTTTTT
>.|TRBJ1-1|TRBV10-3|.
CAILPEPNTEAFF
TGTGCCATCCTCCCGGAACCGAACACTGAAGCTTTCTTT
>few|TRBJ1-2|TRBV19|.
CASSVQYNYGYTF
TGTGCCAGTAGTGTACAATATAACTATGGCTACACCTTC
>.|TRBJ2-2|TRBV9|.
CASSPWGQGDTGELFF
TGTGCCAGCAGCCCCTGGGGGCAGGGAGACACCGGGGAGCTGTTTTTT
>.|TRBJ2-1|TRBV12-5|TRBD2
CASGLVLQGGSSYNEQFF
TGTGCTAGTGGTTTGGTACTCCAAGGCGGGAGCTCCTACAATGAGCAGTTCTTC
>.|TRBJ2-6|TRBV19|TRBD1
CASSSTGQSSGANVLTF
TGTGCCAGTAGTTCCACGGGACAGAGCTCTGGGGCCAACGTCCTGACTTTC
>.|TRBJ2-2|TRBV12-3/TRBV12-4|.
CASSLITGELFF
TGTGCCAGCAGTTTAATTACCGGGGAGCTGTTTTTT
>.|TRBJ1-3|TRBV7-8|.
CASSLVGRGGNTIYF
TGTGCCAGCAGCTTAGTAGGGAGGGGGGGAAACACCATATATTTT
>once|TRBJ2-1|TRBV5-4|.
CASSLKGVPEQFF
TGTGCCAGCAGCTTAAAAGGCGTCCCTGAGCAGTTCTTC
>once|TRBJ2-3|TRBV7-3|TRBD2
CASSAGGLTDTQYF
TGTGCCAGCAGCGCCGGGGGGTTGACAGATACGCAGTATTTT
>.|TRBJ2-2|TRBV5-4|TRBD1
CASSQRGWTGGEGTGELFF
TGTGCCAGCAGCCAAAGGGGCTGGACAGGGGGCGAGGGGACCGGGGAGCTGTTTTTT
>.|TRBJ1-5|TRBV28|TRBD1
CASSPDRGYSNQPQHF
TGTGCCAGCAGTCCTGACAGGGGTTATAGCAATCAGCCCCAGCATTTT
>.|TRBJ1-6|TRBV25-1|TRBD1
CASSDRGPYNSPLHF
TGTGCCAGCAGTGACAGGGGGCCGTATAATTCACCCCTCCACTTT
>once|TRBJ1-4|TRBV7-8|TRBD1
CASSRDRVEEKLFF
TGTGCCAGCAGCCGAGACAGGGTTGAGGAAAAACTGTTTTTT